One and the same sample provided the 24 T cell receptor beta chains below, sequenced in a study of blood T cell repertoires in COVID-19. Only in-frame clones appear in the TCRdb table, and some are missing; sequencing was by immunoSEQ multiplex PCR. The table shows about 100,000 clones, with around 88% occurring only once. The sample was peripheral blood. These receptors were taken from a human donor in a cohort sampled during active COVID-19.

The chain's CDR3 is CASSYSAAGSTEAFF. The DNA of the CDR3 is TGTGCCAGCAGTTACTCGGCGGCGGGGAGCACTGAAGCTTTCTTT. The rearrangement uses TRBV6-6 and TRBJ1-1, with D hard to call. Germline CDR1 and CDR2: MNHNY and SVGAGI (reference sequence). The CDR3 totals 15 residues. Trimming removed 0 bases at V and 4 bases at J, with 12 bases between.

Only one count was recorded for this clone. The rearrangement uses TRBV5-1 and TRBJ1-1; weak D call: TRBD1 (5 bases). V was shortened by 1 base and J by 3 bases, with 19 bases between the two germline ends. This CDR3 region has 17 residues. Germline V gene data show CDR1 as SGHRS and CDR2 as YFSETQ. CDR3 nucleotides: TGCGCCAGCAGCTTGACCCTTCCATGGGGGGAGGACACTGAAGCTTTCTTT. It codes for CASSLTLPWGEDTEAFF.

In nucleotides, the CDR3 is TGTGCCACCAGCAGAGATTCGTCTAGTGGTTCCTACAATGAGCAGTTCTTC. Translated, it gives CATSRDSSSGSYNEQFF. The genes are TRBV15 and TRBJ2-1; D remains ambiguous. The CDR3 covers 17 residues. Germline V lookup: CDR1 LNHNV, CDR2 YYDKDF (reference sequence). Trimming pared 0 bases from V and 1 base from J, leaving 13 bases between.

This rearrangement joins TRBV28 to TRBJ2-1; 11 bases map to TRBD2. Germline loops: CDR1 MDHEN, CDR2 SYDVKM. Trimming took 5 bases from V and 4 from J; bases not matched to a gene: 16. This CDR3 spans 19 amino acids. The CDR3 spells CASSPRGSGRVLPYNEQFF. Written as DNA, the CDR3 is TGTGCCAGCAGTCCCCGGGGTAGCGGGAGGGTCCTGCCTTACAATGAGCAGTTCTTC.

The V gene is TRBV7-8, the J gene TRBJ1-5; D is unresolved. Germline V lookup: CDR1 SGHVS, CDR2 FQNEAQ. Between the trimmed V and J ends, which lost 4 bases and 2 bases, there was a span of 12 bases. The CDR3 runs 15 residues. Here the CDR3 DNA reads TGTGCCAGCAGCTCCGCAGAGGTGGGCAATCAGCCCCAGCATTTT. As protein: CASSSAEVGNQPQHF. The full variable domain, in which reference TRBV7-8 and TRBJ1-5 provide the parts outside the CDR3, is GAGVSQSPRYKVAKRGQDVALRCDPISGHVSLFWYQQALGQGPEFLTYFQNEAQLDKSGLPSDRFFAERPEGSVSTLKIQRTQQEDSAVYLCASSSAEVGNQPQHFGDGTRLSIL.

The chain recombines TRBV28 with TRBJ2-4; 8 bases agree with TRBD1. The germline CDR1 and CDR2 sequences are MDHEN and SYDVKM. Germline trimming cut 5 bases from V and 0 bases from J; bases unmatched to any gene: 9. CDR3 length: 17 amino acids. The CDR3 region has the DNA TGTGCCAGCAGTAGACAGGGGACCCAACTAGCCAAAAACATTCAGTACTTC. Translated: CASSRQGTQLAKNIQYF. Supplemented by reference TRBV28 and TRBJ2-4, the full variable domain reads DVKVTQSSRYLVKRTGEKVFLECVQDMDHENMFWYRQDPGLGLRLIYFSYDVKMKEKGDIPEGYSVSREKKERFSLILESASTNQTSMYLCASSRQGTQLAKNIQYFGAGTRLSVL.

CDR3 DNA: TGTGCCAGCAGCCAGAACCCCAAATCTGGGGCCAACGTCCTGACTTTC. Its translation is CASSQNPKSGANVLTF. The chain is built from TRBV7-6 and TRBJ2-6, with D hard to call. Trimming left V 5 bases short and J 1 base short, with 12 bases between. Germline loops: CDR1 SGHVS, CDR2 FNYEAQ. CDR3 size: 16 residues. The full variable domain, in which reference TRBV7-6 and TRBJ2-6 provide the parts outside the CDR3, is GAGVSQSPRYKVTKRGQDVALRCDPISGHVSLYWYRQALGQGPEFLTYFNYEAQQDKSGLPNDRFSAERPEGSISTLTIQRTEQRDSAMYRCASSQNPKSGANVLTFGAGSRLTVL.

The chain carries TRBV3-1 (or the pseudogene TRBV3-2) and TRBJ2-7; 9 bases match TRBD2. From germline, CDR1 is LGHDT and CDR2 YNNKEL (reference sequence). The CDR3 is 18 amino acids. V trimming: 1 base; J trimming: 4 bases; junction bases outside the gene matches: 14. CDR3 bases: TGTGCCAGCAGCCAAGTTCGGACGGGACTAGCCCTGGAGTACGAGCAGTACTTC. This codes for CASSQVRTGLALEYEQYF.

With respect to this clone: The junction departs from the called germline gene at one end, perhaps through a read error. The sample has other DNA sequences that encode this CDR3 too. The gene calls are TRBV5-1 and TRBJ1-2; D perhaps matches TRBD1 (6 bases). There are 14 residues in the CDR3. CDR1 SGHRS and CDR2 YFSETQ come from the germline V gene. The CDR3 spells CASSPADSTYGYTF. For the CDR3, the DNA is TGCGCTAGCAGCCCCGCGGACAGTACCTATGGCTACACCTTC. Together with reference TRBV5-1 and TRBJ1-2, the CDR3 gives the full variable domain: KAGVTQTPRYLIKTRGQQVTLSCSPISGHRSVSWYQQTPGQGLQFLFEYFSETQRNKGNFPGRFSGRQFSNSRSEMNVSTLELGDSALYLCASSPADSTYGYTFGSGTRLTVV.

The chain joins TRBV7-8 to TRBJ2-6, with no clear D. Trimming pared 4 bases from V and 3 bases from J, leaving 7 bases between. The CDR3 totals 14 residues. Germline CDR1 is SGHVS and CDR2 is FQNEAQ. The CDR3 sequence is CASSSPGGANVLTF. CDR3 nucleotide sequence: TGTGCCAGCAGCTCCCCCGGTGGGGCCAACGTCCTGACTTTC.

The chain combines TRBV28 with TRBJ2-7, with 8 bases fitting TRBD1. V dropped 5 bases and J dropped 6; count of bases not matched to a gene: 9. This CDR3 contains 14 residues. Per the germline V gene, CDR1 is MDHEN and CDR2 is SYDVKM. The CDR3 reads CASSPGQEMGEQYF. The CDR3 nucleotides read TGTGCCAGCAGTCCGGGACAGGAAATGGGCGAGCAGTACTTC.

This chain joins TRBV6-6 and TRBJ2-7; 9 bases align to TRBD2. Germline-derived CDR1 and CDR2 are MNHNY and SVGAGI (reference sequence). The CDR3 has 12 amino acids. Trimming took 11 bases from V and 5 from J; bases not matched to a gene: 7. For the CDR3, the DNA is TGTGCCTCCTCAAGCGGGAGGAACGAGCAGTACTTC. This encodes CASSSGRNEQYF.

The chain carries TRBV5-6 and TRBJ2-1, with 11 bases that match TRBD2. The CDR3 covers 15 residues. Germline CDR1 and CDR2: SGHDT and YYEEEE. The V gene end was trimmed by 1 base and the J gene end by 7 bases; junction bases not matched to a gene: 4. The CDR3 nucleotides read TGTGCCAGCAGCTTGCTGACTAGCGGGGAAAATGAGCAGTTCTTC. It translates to CASSLLTSGENEQFF.

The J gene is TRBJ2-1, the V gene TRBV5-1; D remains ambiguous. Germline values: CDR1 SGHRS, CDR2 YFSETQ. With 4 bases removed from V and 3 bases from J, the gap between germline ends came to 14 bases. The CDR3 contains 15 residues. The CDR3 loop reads CASSPYTTSYNEQFF. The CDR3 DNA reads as TGCGCCAGCAGCCCGTACACTACCAGCTACAATGAGCAGTTCTTC. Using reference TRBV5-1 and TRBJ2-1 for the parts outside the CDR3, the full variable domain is KAGVTQTPRYLIKTRGQQVTLSCSPISGHRSVSWYQQTPGQGLQFLFEYFSETQRNKGNFPGRFSGRQFSNSRSEMNVSTLELGDSALYLCASSPYTTSYNEQFFGPGTRLTVL.

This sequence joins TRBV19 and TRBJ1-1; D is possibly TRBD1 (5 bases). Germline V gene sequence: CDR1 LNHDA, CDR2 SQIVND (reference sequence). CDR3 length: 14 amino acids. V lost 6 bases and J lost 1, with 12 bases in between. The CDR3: CASSAGLTNTEAFF. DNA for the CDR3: TGTGCCAGTAGCGCGGGACTCACGAACACTGAAGCTTTCTTT.

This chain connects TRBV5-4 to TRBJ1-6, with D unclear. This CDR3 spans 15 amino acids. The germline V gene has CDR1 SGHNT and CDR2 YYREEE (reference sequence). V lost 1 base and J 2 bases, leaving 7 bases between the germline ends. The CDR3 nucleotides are TGTGCCAGCAGCTTGAGAGGGCCCTATAATTCACCCCTCCACTTT. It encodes CASSLRGPYNSPLHF.

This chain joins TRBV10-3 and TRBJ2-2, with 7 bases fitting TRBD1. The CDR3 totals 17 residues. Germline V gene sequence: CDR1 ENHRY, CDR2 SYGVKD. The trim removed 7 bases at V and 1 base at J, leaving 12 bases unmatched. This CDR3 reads CAINRGRDSVNTGELFF. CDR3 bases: TGTGCCATCAATAGAGGCCGGGACAGCGTGAACACCGGGGAGCTGTTTTTT.

The CDR3 DNA follows: TGTGCCAGCAGTATCGGGACAGGGAGTACAACCCAGTACTTC. Its protein product is CASSIGTGSTTQYF. The gene calls are TRBV2 and TRBJ2-5; 9 bases fit TRBD1. This CDR3 has 14 residues. Germline CDR1 is SNHLY and CDR2 is FYNNEI. V trimming: 5 bases; J trimming: 8 bases; junction bases outside the gene matches: 9. The variable domain in full, with the rest retrieved from reference TRBV2 and TRBJ2-5, is EPEVTQTPSHQVTQMGQEVILRCVPISNHLYFYWYRQILGQKVEFLVSFYNNEISEKSEIFDDQFSVERPDGSNFTLKIRSTKLEDSAMYFCASSIGTGSTTQYFGPGTRLLVL.

The CDR3 sequence: CASSPGTGYGYTF. The CDR3 DNA sequence: TGTGCCAGCAGTCCCGGGACAGGGTACGGCTACACCTTC. The chain has TRBV12-3 or TRBV12-4 and TRBJ1-2, with 9 bases that match TRBD1. Unmatched junction bases numbered 6, after V lost 5 bases and J lost 8 bases. There are 13 residues in the CDR3.

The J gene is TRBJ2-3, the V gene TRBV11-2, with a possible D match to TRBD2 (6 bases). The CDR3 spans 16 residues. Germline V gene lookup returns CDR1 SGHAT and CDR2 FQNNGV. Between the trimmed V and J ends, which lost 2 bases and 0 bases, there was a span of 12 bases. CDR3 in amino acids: CASSLSTGESTDTQYF. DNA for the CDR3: TGTGCCAGCAGCTTATCAACGGGAGAGAGCACAGATACGCAGTATTTT.

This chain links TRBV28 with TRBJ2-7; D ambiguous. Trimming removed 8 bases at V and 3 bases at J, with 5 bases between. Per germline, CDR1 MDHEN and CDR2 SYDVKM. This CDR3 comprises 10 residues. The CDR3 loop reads CASAGYEQYF. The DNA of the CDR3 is TGTGCCAGCGCCGGCTACGAGCAGTACTTC.

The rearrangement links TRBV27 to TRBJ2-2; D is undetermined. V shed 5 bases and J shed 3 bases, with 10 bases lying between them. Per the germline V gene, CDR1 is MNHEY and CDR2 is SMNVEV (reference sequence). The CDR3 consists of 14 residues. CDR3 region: CASSPYEDTGELFF. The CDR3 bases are TGTGCCAGCAGTCCCTATGAGGACACCGGGGAGCTGTTTTTT.

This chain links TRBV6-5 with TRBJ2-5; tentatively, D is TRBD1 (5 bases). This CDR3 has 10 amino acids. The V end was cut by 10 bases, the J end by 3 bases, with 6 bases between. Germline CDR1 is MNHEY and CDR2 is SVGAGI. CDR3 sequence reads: CATTEETQYF. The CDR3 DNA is TGTGCCACGACAGAAGAGACCCAGTACTTC.

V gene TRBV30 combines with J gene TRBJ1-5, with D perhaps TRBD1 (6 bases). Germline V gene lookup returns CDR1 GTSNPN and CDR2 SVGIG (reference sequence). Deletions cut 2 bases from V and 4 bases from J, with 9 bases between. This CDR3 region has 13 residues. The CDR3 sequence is CAWSPQGNQPQHF. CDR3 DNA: TGTGCCTGGAGTCCCCAGGGGAATCAGCCCCAGCATTTT. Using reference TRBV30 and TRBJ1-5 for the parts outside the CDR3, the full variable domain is SQTIHQWPATLVQPVGSPLSLECTVEGTSNPNLYWYRQAAGRGLQLLFYSVGIGQISSEVPQNLSASRPQDRQFILSSKKLLLSDSGFYLCAWSPQGNQPQHFGDGTRLSIL.